The source of this T cell receptor (beta chain) is a study of technical replicates of blood from several donors. Germline loops: CDR1 MNHEY, CDR2 SMNVEV (reference sequence). The J segment lost 6 bases and the V segment lost 6 bases, leaving 7 bases of the junction unmatched. The CDR3 spans 14 residues. Repertoires were generated with immunoSEQ multiplex PCR, while TCRdb's copy carries only in-frame clones and drops some. The sample shows about 76,000 clones, about 91% of them seen only once. The specimen was T cells isolated from PBMCs. The chain carries TRBV27 and TRBJ1-4; TRBD1 matches at 7 bases. This receptor was obtained from a human donor in good health. The CDR3 sequence is CASSPIQGDEKLFF. CDR3 bases: TGTGCCAGCAGCCCCATTCAGGGGGATGAAAAACTGTTTTTT.